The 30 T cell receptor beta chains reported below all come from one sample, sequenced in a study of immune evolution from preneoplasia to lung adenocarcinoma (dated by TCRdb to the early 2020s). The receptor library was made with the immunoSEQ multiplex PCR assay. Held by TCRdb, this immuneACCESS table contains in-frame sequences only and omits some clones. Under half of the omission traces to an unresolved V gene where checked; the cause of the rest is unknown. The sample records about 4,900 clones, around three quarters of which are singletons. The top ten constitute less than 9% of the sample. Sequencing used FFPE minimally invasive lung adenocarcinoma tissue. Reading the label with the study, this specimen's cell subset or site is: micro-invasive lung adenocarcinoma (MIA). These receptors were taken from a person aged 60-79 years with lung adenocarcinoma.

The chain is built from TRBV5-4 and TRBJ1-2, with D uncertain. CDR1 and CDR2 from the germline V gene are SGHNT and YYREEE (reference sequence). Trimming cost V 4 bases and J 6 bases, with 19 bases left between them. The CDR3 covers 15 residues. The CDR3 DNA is TGTGCCAGCAGCCTAGAGGCAGGATACCTCCATGGCTACACCTTC. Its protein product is CASSLEAGYLHGYTF.

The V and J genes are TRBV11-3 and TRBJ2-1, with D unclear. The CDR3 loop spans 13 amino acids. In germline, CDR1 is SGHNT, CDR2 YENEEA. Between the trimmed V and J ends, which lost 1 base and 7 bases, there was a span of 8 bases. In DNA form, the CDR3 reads TGTGCCAGCAGCTTAGTTGGGCAGAATGAGCAGTTCTTC. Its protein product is CASSLVGQNEQFF.

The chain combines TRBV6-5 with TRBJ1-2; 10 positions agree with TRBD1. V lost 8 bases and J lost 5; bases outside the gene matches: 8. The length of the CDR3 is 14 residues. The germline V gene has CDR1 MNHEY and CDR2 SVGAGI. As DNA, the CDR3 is TGTGCCAGCGGAGGGACAGGGGATAGGTATGGCTACACCTTC. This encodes CASGGTGDRYGYTF.

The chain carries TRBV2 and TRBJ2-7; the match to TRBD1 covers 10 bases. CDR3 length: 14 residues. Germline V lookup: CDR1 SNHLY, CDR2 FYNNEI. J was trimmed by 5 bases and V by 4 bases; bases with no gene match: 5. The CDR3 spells CASSARTGGDEQYF. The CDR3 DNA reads TGTGCCAGCAGTGCCCGGACAGGGGGTGACGAGCAGTACTTC.

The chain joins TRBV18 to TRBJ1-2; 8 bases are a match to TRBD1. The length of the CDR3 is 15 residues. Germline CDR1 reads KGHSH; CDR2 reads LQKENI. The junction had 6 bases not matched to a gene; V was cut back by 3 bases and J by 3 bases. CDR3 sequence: CASSPQQGVDYGYTF. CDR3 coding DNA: TGTGCCAGCTCACCGCAACAGGGGGTCGACTATGGCTACACCTTC.

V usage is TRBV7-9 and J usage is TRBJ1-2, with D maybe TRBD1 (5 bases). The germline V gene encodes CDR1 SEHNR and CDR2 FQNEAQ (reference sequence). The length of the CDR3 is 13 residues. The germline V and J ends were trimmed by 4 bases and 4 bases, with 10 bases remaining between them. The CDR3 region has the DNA TGTGCCAGCAGCTCCGACAGTATCTATGGCTACACCTTC. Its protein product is CASSSDSIYGYTF.

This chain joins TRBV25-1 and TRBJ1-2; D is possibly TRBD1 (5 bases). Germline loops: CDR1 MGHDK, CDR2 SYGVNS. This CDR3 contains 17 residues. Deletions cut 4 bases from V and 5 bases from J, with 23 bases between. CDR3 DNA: TGTGCCAGCAGTGGATTCGTCTATGGGCAGGGAGGTTATGGCTACACCTTC. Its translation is CASSGFVYGQGGYGYTF.

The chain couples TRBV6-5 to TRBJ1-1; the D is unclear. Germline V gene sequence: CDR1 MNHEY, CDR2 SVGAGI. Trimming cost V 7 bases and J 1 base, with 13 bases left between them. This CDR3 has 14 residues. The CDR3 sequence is CASKADPQNTEAFF. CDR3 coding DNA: TGTGCCAGCAAGGCAGACCCGCAGAACACTGAAGCTTTCTTT.

The CDR3 here is CASSLGTVTGGNTIYF. CDR3 coding DNA: TGTGCCAGCAGCTTAGGAACAGTCACTGGGGGAAACACCATATATTTT. The rearrangement joins TRBV7-6 to TRBJ1-3; D is unresolved. Trimming took off 1 base at V and 4 bases at J, with 14 bases between the two ends. CDR1 is SGHVS and CDR2 is FNYEAQ in the germline V gene. The CDR3 spans 16 residues.

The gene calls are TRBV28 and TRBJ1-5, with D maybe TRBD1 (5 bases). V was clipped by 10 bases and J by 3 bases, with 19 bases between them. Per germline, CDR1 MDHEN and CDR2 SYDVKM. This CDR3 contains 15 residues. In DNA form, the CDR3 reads TGTGCCACCAAAGAGTGGGGCGGACCCAATCAGCCCCAGCATTTT. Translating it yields CATKEWGGPNQPQHF.

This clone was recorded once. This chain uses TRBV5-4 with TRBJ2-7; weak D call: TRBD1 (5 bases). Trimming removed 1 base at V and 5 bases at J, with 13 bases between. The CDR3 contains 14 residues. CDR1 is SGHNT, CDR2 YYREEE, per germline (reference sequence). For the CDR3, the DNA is TGTGCCAGCAGCTTGTGGCAGGGTACCGACGAGCAGTACTTC. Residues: CASSLWQGTDEQYF.

CDR3 sequence (DNA): TGTGCCAGCAGCATCAATTCGGGAGTTCGCTACAATGAGCAGTTCTTC. Its translation: CASSINSGVRYNEQFF. The rearrangement joins TRBV11-1 to TRBJ2-1; maybe TRBD2 (6 bases). Germline CDR1 and CDR2: SGHAT and FQDESV (reference sequence). V was trimmed by 5 bases and J by 3 bases, leaving 17 bases between them. The CDR3 loop spans 16 amino acids.

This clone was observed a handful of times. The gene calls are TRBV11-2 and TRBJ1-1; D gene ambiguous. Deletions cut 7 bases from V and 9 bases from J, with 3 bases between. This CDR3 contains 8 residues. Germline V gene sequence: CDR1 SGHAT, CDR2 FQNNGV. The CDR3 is CASNQAFF. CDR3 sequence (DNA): TGTGCCAGCAACCAAGCTTTCTTT.

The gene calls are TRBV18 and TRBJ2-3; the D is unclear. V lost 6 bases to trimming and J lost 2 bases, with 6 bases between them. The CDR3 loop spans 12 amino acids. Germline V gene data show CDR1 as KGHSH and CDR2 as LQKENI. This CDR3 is CASSPSTDTQYF. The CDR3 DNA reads TGTGCCAGCTCCCCTTCCACAGATACGCAGTATTTT.

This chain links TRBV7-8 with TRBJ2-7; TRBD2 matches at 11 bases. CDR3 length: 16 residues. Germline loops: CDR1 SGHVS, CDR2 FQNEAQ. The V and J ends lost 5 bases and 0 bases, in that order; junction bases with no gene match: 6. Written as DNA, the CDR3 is TGTGCCAGCAGCCAGGGACTAGCGGAAAGCTCCTACGAGCAGTACTTC. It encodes CASSQGLAESSYEQYF.

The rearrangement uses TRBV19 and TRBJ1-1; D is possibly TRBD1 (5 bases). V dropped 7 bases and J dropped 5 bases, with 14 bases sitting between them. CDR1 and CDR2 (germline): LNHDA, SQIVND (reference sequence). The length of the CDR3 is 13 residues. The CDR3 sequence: CASTHQGRTEAFF. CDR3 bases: TGTGCCAGTACCCATCAGGGTCGGACTGAAGCTTTCTTT.

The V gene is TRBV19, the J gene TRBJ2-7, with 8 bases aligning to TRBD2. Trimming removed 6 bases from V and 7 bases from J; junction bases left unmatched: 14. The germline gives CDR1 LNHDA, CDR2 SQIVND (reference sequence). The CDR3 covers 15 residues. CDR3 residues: CASRITTGGGSEQYF. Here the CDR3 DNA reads TGTGCCAGTAGGATTACGACGGGAGGGGGGAGTGAGCAGTACTTC.

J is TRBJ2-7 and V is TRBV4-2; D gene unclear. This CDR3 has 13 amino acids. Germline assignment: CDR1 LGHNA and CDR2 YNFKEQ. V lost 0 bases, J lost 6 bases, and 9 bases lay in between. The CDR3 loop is CASSQDPRTEQYF. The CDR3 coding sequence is TGTGCCAGCAGCCAAGATCCAAGAACCGAGCAGTACTTC.

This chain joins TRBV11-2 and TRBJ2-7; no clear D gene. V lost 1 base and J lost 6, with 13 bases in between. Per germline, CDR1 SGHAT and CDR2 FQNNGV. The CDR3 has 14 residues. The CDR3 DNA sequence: TGTGCCAGCAGCTTAGTACGGCCGACGGCCGAGCAGTACTTC. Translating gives CASSLVRPTAEQYF.

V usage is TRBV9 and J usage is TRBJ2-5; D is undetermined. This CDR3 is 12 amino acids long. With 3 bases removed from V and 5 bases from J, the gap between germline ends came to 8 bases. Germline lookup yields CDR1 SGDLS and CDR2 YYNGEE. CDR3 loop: CASSAGGETQYF. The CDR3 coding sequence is TGTGCCAGCAGCGCAGGTGGGGAGACCCAGTACTTC.

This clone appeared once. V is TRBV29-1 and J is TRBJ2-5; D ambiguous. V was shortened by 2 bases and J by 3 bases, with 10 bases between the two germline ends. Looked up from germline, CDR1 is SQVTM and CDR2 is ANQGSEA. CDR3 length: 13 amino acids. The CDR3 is CSVERGVEETQYF. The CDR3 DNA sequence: TGCAGCGTTGAACGTGGGGTTGAAGAGACCCAGTACTTC.

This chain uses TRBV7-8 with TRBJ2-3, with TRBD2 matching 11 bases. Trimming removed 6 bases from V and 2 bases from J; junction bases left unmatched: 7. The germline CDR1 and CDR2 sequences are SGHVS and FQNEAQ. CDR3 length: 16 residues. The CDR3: CASRKLAGVHTDTQYF. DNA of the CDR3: TGTGCCAGCAGGAAACTAGCGGGAGTACACACAGATACGCAGTATTTT.

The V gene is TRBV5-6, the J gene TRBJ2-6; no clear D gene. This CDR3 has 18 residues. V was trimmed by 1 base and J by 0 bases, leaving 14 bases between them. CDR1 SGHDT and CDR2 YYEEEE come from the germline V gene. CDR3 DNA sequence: TGTGCCAGCAGCTTGTCGACACGGATCCGCTCTGGGGCCAACGTCCTGACTTTC. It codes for CASSLSTRIRSGANVLTF.

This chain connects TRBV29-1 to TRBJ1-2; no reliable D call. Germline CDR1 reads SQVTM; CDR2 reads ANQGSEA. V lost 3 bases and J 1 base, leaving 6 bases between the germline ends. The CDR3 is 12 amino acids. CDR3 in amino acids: CSVERHNYGYTF. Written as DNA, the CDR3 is TGCAGCGTTGAGCGGCATAACTATGGCTACACCTTC.

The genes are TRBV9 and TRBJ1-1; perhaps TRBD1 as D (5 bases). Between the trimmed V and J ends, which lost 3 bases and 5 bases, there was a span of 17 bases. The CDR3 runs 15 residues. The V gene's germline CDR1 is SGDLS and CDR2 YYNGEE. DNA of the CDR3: TGTGCCAGCAGCGCCTCCACAGGCCAAGGGACTGAAGCTTTCTTT. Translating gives CASSASTGQGTEAFF.

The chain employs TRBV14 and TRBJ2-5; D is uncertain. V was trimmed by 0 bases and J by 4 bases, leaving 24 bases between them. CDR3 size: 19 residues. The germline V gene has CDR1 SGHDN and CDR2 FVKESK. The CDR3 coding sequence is TGTGCCAGCAGCCAAGAGTATTCTTGGACCTCCCAAACCCTAGAGACCCAGTACTTC. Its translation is CASSQEYSWTSQTLETQYF.

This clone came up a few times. The CDR3 region is CASSSPGLAVSDTQYF. CDR3 coding DNA: TGTGCCAGCAGCAGCCCGGGACTAGCGGTATCAGATACGCAGTATTTT. This chain connects TRBV11-2 to TRBJ2-3; TRBD2 aligns across 11 bases. J was trimmed by 4 bases and V by 5 bases; bases with no gene match: 8. This CDR3 region has 16 residues. Germline assignment: CDR1 SGHAT and CDR2 FQNNGV. The variable domain in full, completed from reference TRBV11-2 and TRBJ2-3, reads EAGVAQSPRYKIIEKRQSVAFWCNPISGHATLYWYQQILGQGPKLLIQFQNNGVVDDSQLPKDRFSAERLKGVDSTLKIQPAKLEDSAVYLCASSSPGLAVSDTQYFGPGTRLTVL.

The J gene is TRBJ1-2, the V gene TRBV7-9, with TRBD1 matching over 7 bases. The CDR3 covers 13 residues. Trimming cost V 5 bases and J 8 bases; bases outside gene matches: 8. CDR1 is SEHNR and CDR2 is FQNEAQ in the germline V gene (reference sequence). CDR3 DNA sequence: TGTGCCAGCAGCCTGCAGGGGGTTGGGGGCTACACCTTC. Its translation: CASSLQGVGGYTF.

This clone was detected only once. The CDR3 loop is CASSEGGRYYNEQFF. CDR3 coding DNA: TGTGCCAGCAGTGAAGGCGGGAGGTATTACAATGAGCAGTTCTTC. This sequence joins TRBV6-1 and TRBJ2-1; 8 positions match TRBD2. V lost 1 base and J lost 4; bases outside the gene matches: 3. Germline V CDR1 and CDR2: MNHNS, SASEGT. This CDR3 has 15 residues.

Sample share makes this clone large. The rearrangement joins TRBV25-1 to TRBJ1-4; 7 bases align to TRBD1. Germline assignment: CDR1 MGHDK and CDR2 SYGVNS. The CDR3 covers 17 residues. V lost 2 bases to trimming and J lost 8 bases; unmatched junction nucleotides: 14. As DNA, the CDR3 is TGTGCCAGCAGTGAACTCTCAGGGGGAGGGAGAGGCGAAAAACTGTTTTTT. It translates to CASSELSGGGRGEKLFF. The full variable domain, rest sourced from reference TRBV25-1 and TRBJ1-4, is EADIYQTPRYLVIGTGKKITLECSQTMGHDKMYWYQQDPGMELHLIHYSYGVNSTEKGDLSSESTVSRIRTEHFPLTLESARPSHTSQYLCASSELSGGGRGEKLFFGSGTQLSVL.